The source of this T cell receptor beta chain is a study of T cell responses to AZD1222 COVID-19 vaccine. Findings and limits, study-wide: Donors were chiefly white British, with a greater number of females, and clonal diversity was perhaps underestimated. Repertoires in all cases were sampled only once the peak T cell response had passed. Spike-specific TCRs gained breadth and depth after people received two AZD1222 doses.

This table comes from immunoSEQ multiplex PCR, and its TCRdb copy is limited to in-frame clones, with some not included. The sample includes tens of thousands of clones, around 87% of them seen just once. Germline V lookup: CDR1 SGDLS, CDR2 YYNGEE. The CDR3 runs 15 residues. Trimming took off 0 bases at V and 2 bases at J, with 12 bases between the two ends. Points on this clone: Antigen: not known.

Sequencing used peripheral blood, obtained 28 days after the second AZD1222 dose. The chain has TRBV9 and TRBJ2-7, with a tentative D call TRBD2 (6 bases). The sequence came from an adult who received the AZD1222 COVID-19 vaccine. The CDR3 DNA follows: TGTGCCAGCAGCGTAGCTATCGGGAGTACCTACGAGCAGTACTTC. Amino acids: CASSVAIGSTYEQYF.